These 20 T cell receptor beta chains were sequenced from one sample in a study of CD8+CD57+ T cells in acquired aplastic anemia. Genomic DNA templated the TCR beta VDJ and CDR3 profiling. TCRdb independently ran MiXCR on the reads; one entry per CDR3 protein. The sample carries about 160,000 distinct CDR3 sequences, about two thirds recorded once. All patients picked for sequencing had shown, by flow cytometry, an expansion of CD8+CD57+ cells. The specimen sequenced was sorted CD4+, CD8+, or CD8+CD57+ T cells (not recorded which) from PBMCs. The receptors here all came from a human donor with aplastic anemia.

This clonotype was observed a handful of times. The chain joins TRBV20-1 to TRBJ2-1; TRBD2 matches at 15 bases. Trimming took 3 bases from V and 7 from J; bases not matched to a gene: 4. This CDR3 comprises 15 residues. The V gene's germline CDR1 is DFQATT and CDR2 SNEGSKA (reference sequence). The CDR3 DNA reads as TGCAGTGCTAGCCGGACTAGCGGGGGGGCAAATGAGCAGTTCTTC. Translated, it gives CSASRTSGGANEQFF.

As concerns this clonotype: It is likely a read error, because the conserved phenylalanine at the end of the CDR3 is missing. The chain employs TRBV20-1 and TRBJ2-5; 7 positions match TRBD1. The CDR3 sequence is 13 residues long. J gave up 7 bases and V 5 bases, and 10 bases lay outside the gene matches. Germline CDR1 reads DFQATT; CDR2 reads SNEGSKA (reference sequence). The CDR3 DNA is TGCAGTGCTGGTATGACAGGGCGGGTGACCCAGTACTCC. Amino acid sequence: CSAGMTGRVTQYS.

This chain uses TRBV20-1 with TRBJ1-1; D ambiguous. Germline V gene data show CDR1 as DFQATT and CDR2 as SNEGSKA (reference sequence). CDR3 length equals 14 residues. Trimming pared 4 bases from V and 14 bases from J, leaving 26 bases between. This chain's CDR3 is CSATSVSSYNEQFF. The CDR3, as DNA: TGCAGTGCTACTAGCGTAAGCTCCTACAATGAGCAGTTCTTT.

The V gene is TRBV7-4, the J gene TRBJ2-7, with 9 bases matching TRBD1. Germline CDR1 is SGHVT and CDR2 is SQSDAQ. The CDR3 loop spans 13 amino acids. V lost 8 bases and J lost 5; bases outside the gene matches: 7. CDR3 sequence (DNA): TGTGCCAGCGCGAGGGACAGGGACCACGAGCAGTACTTC. Translated, it gives CASARDRDHEQYF.

This clonotype was observed a few times. The V and J genes are TRBV7-2 and TRBJ2-7, with TRBD2 matching over 7 bases. The CDR3 sequence is 12 residues long. Germline trimming cut 5 bases from V and 6 bases from J; bases unmatched to any gene: 4. Germline V CDR1 and CDR2: SGHTA, FQGNSA. The CDR3 DNA follows: TGTGCCAGCAGCGGGAGGGCCGCCGAGCAGTACTTC. Its translation: CASSGRAAEQYF.

This clonotype was observed many times. CDR3 in DNA: TGTGCCAGCAGTGAAGCGGAGGGAGGGCAGCCCCAGCATTTT. Translating gives CASSEAEGGQPQHF. The J gene is TRBJ1-5, the V gene TRBV6-1; D is unclear. The germline V gene encodes CDR1 MNHNS and CDR2 SASEGT. This CDR3 has 14 amino acids. Trimming cost V 0 bases and J 7 bases, with 10 bases left between them.

The chain is built from TRBV9 and TRBJ1-1; a possible D gene is TRBD1 (6 bases). V was cut by 1 base and J by 4 bases, with 14 bases left in between. Germline CDR1 and CDR2: SGDLS and YYNGEE. The CDR3 runs to 15 residues. The CDR3 nucleotides read TGTGCCAGCAGCGTAAGATGGAGGGGGGTCACTGAAGCTTTCTTT. Its protein product is CASSVRWRGVTEAFF. Filled out from reference TRBV9 and TRBJ1-1, the complete variable domain reads DSGVTQTPKHLITATGQRVTLRCSPRSGDLSVYWYQQSLDQGLQFLIQYYNGEERAKGNILERFSAQQFPDLHSELNLSSLELGDSALYFCASSVRWRGVTEAFFGQGTRLTVV.

The V and J genes are TRBV19 and TRBJ2-5; D may be TRBD1 (5 bases). The CDR3 covers 14 residues. Per the germline V gene, CDR1 is LNHDA and CDR2 is SQIVND (reference sequence). The V end was cut by 2 bases, the J end by 4 bases, with 11 bases between. CDR3 region: CASSIPGLRETQYF. CDR3 coding DNA: TGTGCCAGTAGTATACCAGGGCTCCGAGAGACCCAGTACTTC.

The chain uses TRBV30 and TRBJ1-6; D unresolved. The CDR3 is made up of 10 amino acids. Trimming stripped 5 bases from V and 8 bases from J, with 4 bases between. The germline gives CDR1 GTSNPN, CDR2 SVGIG (reference sequence). For the CDR3, the DNA is TGTGCCTGGGGAGATTCACCCCTCCACTTT. This sequence encodes CAWGDSPLHF. Filled out from reference TRBV30 and TRBJ1-6, the complete variable domain reads SQTIHQWPATLVQPVGSPLSLECTVEGTSNPNLYWYRQAAGRGLQLLFYSVGIGQISSEVPQNLSASRPQDRQFILSSKKLLLSDSGFYLCAWGDSPLHFGNGTRLTVT.

Concerning this clonotype itself: One junction end does not reproduce the germline sequence, and a read error may be involved. V usage is TRBV24-1 and J usage is TRBJ2-1; perhaps TRBD2 as D (6 bases). The CDR3 consists of 16 residues. In germline, CDR1 is KGHDR, CDR2 SFDVKD. The CDR3: CATSDGLGGTYNKQFF. The DNA of the CDR3 is TGTGCCACCAGTGATGGCCTCGGGGGAACCTACAATAAGCAGTTCTTC.

The genes are TRBV20-1 and TRBJ2-7, with TRBD1 identical over 7 bases. This CDR3 comprises 13 residues. Germline assignment: CDR1 DFQATT and CDR2 SNEGSKA (reference sequence). J lost 0 bases, V lost 5 bases, and 4 bases had no gene match. CDR3 region: CSAPGQSSYEQYF. As DNA, the CDR3 is TGCAGTGCTCCGGGACAGAGCTCCTACGAGCAGTACTTC.

This rearrangement joins TRBV20-1 to TRBJ2-7, with D perhaps matching TRBD2 (5 bases). The CDR3 contains 12 residues. The V end was cut by 4 bases, the J end by 6 bases, with 13 bases between. Germline V gene lookup returns CDR1 DFQATT and CDR2 SNEGSKA (reference sequence). The DNA for the CDR3 is TGCAGTGCTACCCAGCTAGCAGGCGAGCAGTACTTC. Translating it yields CSATQLAGEQYF.

V usage is TRBV10-2 and J usage is TRBJ1-6; D gene ambiguous. V was trimmed by 0 bases and J by 6 bases, leaving 12 bases between them. Germline V gene lookup returns CDR1 WSHSY and CDR2 SAAADI. This CDR3 is built from 16 residues. CDR3 DNA sequence: TGCGCCAGCAGTGAGTCAAGCCAGTCTTTTAATTCACCCCTCCACTTT. It codes for CASSESSQSFNSPLHF.

This clonotype was seen repeatedly, ten times or more. V and J are TRBV15 and TRBJ2-5; D possibly corresponds to TRBD1 (7 bases). The CDR3 length is 17 residues. V was shortened by 2 bases and J by 1 base, with 17 bases between the two germline ends. Germline V gives CDR1 LNHNV, CDR2 YYDKDF (reference sequence). The CDR3: CATSRSGDSFGQETQYF. The CDR3 DNA sequence: TGTGCCACCAGCAGATCGGGGGACAGTTTTGGCCAAGAGACCCAGTACTTC.

This chain joins TRBV10-2 and TRBJ1-3; no clear D. Germline CDR1 and CDR2: WSHSY and SAAADI. Between the trimmed V and J ends, which lost 3 bases and 4 bases, there was a span of 10 bases. The CDR3 loop spans 14 amino acids. The CDR3: CASSDWSRGNTIYF. As DNA, the CDR3 is TGCGCCAGCAGTGATTGGAGCAGGGGAAACACCATATATTTT.

CDR3 protein: CSVAAGRGLANYGYTF. The DNA for the CDR3 is TGCAGCGTTGCAGCTGGCAGGGGGCTGGCTAACTATGGCTACACCTTC. V and J are TRBV29-1 and TRBJ1-2; TRBD1 matches at 8 bases. Germline-derived CDR1 and CDR2 are SQVTM and ANQGSEA. The junction had 10 bases not matched to a gene; V was cut back by 4 bases and J by 0 bases. The CDR3 sequence is 16 residues long.

The rearrangement joins TRBV7-3 to TRBJ1-6, with a weak D call TRBD1 (5 bases). Per germline, CDR1 SGHTA and CDR2 FQGTGA. Trimming left V 5 bases short and J 8 bases short, with 16 bases between. The length of the CDR3 is 15 residues. CDR3 in amino acids: CASSPAGRPDSPLHF. The CDR3 nucleotides are TGTGCCAGCAGCCCAGCAGGGCGGCCTGATTCACCCCTCCACTTT.

The chain recombines TRBV6-4 with TRBJ1-6; the D is unclear. Trimming cost V 6 bases and J 5 bases, with 11 bases left between them. CDR3 length: 14 residues. The germline V gene encodes CDR1 MRHNA and CDR2 SNTAGT. CDR3 in amino acids: CASRPDGDNSPLHF. The CDR3 DNA is TGTGCCAGCAGGCCGGACGGGGATAATTCACCCCTCCACTTT.

This clonotype counts as medium-sized. The CDR3 protein is CASSPGHHSGANVLTF. DNA for the CDR3: TGTGCCAGCAGTCCAGGCCACCACTCTGGGGCCAACGTCCTGACTTTC. This sequence joins TRBV6-4 and TRBJ2-6, with D uncertain. The germline V gene has CDR1 MRHNA and CDR2 SNTAGT. This CDR3 spans 16 amino acids. V lost 5 bases and J lost 0, with 11 bases in between.

V and J are TRBV20-1 and TRBJ2-7, with D tentatively TRBD1 (6 bases). The V gene's germline CDR1 is DFQATT and CDR2 SNEGSKA (reference sequence). Trimming pared 6 bases from V and 2 bases from J, leaving 11 bases between. This CDR3 has 12 residues. CDR3 in DNA: TGCAGTGCCCCCGACAGGACCTACGAGCAGTACTTC. Protein: CSAPDRTYEQYF.